The source of this T cell receptor (beta chain) is a study of vaccination and CD4 T cells after COVID-19. Across the study: Day 14 and days 161 to 241 post-vaccination were the time points at which a few convalescent patients were sampled.

Time point reported: late sampling 161 to 241 days after vaccination in a few convalescent patients. Treatment described: approximately 11-day PBMC culture with coronavirus spike peptide pools or control peptides (ViraFEST assay). Peptide-pool expansion of antigen-specific T cells preceded TCR sequencing in ViraFEST. CD4+ T cells that had been cultured provided DNA sequenced with the Oncomine TCR Beta short-read assay. One entry per CDR3 protein results from TCRdb running MiXCR on the PCR reads. The sample yields around 18,000 distinct CDR3 sequences, around 40% seen once. A word on this clonotype: Its cognate antigen is unknown.

Trimming pared 1 base from V and 0 bases from J, leaving 4 bases between. CDR1 and CDR2 from the germline V gene are LNHNV and YYDKDF (reference sequence). The CDR3 consists of 14 residues. This sequence joins TRBV15 and TRBJ1-3; D not resolved. The receptor was isolated from a human donor who had recovered from COVID-19. The sequencing used CD4+ T cells from blood, cultured in vitro, collected about 7 months after SARS-CoV-2 vaccination. CDR3 sequence reads: CATSRVGSGNTIYF. DNA of the CDR3: TGTGCCACCAGCAGAGTCGGCTCTGGAAACACCATATATTTT. The entire variable domain, with the rest obtained from reference TRBV15 and TRBJ1-3, is as follows: DAMVIQNPRYQVTQFGKPVTLSCSQTLNHNVMYWYQQKSSQAPKLLFHYYDKDFNNEADTPDNFQSRRPNTSFCFLDIRSPGLGDTAMYLCATSRVGSGNTIYFGEGSWLTVV.